Each of the 8 T cell receptor beta chains below was sequenced from the same sample in a study of OX40 agonist ivuxolimab in advanced cancers. Data came from immunoSEQ multiplex PCR; TCRdb stores just in-frame clones and leaves some out. The repertoire holds under 85,000 clones, with approximately 79% as singletons. Sequencing used CD4+ or CD8+ T cells sorted from blood, obtained in a trial of the OX40 agonist ivuxolimab. These receptor sequences come from an adult with an advanced solid tumor such as melanoma, head and neck, liver or kidney cancer.

This clone was seen once. The chain combines TRBV9 with TRBJ1-2; perhaps TRBD1 as D (6 bases). Trimming removed 1 base from V and 2 bases from J, with 15 bases in between. There are 16 residues in the CDR3. Germline V gives CDR1 SGDLS, CDR2 YYNGEE. In DNA, the CDR3 is TGTGCCAGCAGCGTATCAGTAACAGGGAGGAACTATGGCTACACCTTC. It encodes CASSVSVTGRNYGYTF.

This chain joins TRBV9 and TRBJ1-3; tentatively, D is TRBD1 (5 bases). CDR1 is SGDLS and CDR2 is YYNGEE in the germline V gene. V was cut by 3 bases and J by 0 bases, with 13 bases left in between. This CDR3 is 16 amino acids long. In DNA form, the CDR3 reads TGTGCCAGCAGCGGCGGGGGTACGAGCTCTGGAAACACCATATATTTT. Its translation: CASSGGGTSSGNTIYF.

This chain connects TRBV29-1 to TRBJ1-1, with D possibly TRBD1 on 5 matching bases. Germline V gives CDR1 SQVTM, CDR2 ANQGSEA. This CDR3 has 15 amino acids. V lost 4 bases, J lost 1 base, and 16 bases lay in between. This CDR3 is CSVVDIWTKNTEAFF. DNA for the CDR3: TGCAGCGTTGTGGATATTTGGACAAAGAACACTGAAGCTTTCTTT.

This rearrangement joins TRBV19 to TRBJ2-7, with 11 bases fitting TRBD1. The CDR3 is 13 amino acids. Germline V lookup: CDR1 LNHDA, CDR2 SQIVND (reference sequence). V gave up 6 bases and J gave up 4 bases; unmatched junction bases: 2. For the CDR3, the DNA is TGTGCCAGTAGGAGGGACAGGGGGTACGAGCAGTACTTC. Residues: CASRRDRGYEQYF.

The V call is TRBV11-2, the J call TRBJ2-5; D is unclear. V was clipped by 4 bases and J by 4 bases, with 10 bases between them. The CDR3 is made up of 13 amino acids. CDR1 SGHAT and CDR2 FQNNGV come from the germline V gene. CDR3 in DNA: TGTGCCAGCAGCTCCAACCTGGGAGAGACCCAGTACTTC. This translates into CASSSNLGETQYF.

The V and J genes are TRBV9 and TRBJ2-6, with no clear D. Germline values: CDR1 SGDLS, CDR2 YYNGEE. The CDR3 has 19 amino acids. The V end was cut by 2 bases, the J end by 0 bases, with 18 bases between. The CDR3 reads CASSVHPSTTVSGANVLTF. The CDR3 nucleotides are TGTGCCAGCAGCGTCCATCCGTCCACGACGGTCTCTGGGGCCAACGTCCTGACTTTC.

A word on this clone: One end of the junction varies from germline; a read error may be responsible. The genes are TRBV4-3 and TRBJ1-2; possible D gene TRBD1, 6 bases. Germline CDR1 is LGHNA and CDR2 is YSLEER. This CDR3 is built from 13 residues. CDR3 DNA sequence: TGCGCCAGCAGCCAAGATTATAGTCGGGACAAGAACTTC. Its protein is CASSQDYSRDKNF.

The chain's CDR3 is CASSPGGAGSINEQYF. The CDR3 region has the DNA TGTGCCAGCAGCCCCGGGGGAGCAGGGTCGATCAACGAGCAGTACTTC. The chain carries TRBV5-4 and TRBJ2-7; possible D gene TRBD2, 6 bases. There are 16 residues in the CDR3. Trimming shortened V by 4 bases and J by 5 bases, and 22 bases separated the two germline ends. The germline gives CDR1 SGHNT, CDR2 YYREEE (reference sequence).